Below, 29 T cell receptor beta chains from the same sample are listed, as sequenced in a study of cytomegalovirus exposure and HLA in healthy donors. Using immunoSEQ multiplex PCR, the repertoire was profiled, and TCRdb retains in-frame clones only, with some absent. The sample has 200,000 to 250,000 clones; around 86% are singletons. Sequenced sample: PBMCs. The receptors originated from a young woman in good health and CMV-seropositive.

This clone turned up a few times. This chain joins TRBV5-1 and TRBJ1-2; a weak D match, TRBD1 (5 bases). The CDR3 covers 14 residues. Trimming took 4 bases from V and 5 from J, leaving 15 bases between them. Germline CDR1 SGHRS, CDR2 YFSETQ. Here the CDR3 reads CASSKTSGGYGYTF. The CDR3 nucleotides are TGCGCCAGCAGCAAGACCTCGGGGGGATATGGCTACACCTTC.

This clone was recorded only once. The V gene is TRBV2, the J gene TRBJ2-7; 9 bases line up with TRBD1. This CDR3 is 14 amino acids long. Germline V gene lookup returns CDR1 SNHLY and CDR2 FYNNEI. Unmatched junction bases numbered 4, after V lost 6 bases and J lost 1 base. CDR3 DNA: TGTGCCAGCAGGGGGACAGGGCTTTCCTACGAGCAGTACTTC. Amino acid sequence: CASRGTGLSYEQYF. Together with reference TRBV2 and TRBJ2-7, the CDR3 gives the full variable domain: EPEVTQTPSHQVTQMGQEVILRCVPISNHLYFYWYRQILGQKVEFLVSFYNNEISEKSEIFDDQFSVERPDGSNFTLKIRSTKLEDSAMYFCASRGTGLSYEQYFGPGTRLTVT.

The CDR3 protein is CASSQDDQGEGGYYGYTF. CDR3 bases: TGCGCCAGCAGCCAAGATGACCAGGGTGAAGGGGGCTACTATGGCTACACCTTC. The chain has TRBV4-1 and TRBJ1-2; TRBD1 agrees at 7 bases. The CDR3 sequence is 18 residues long. CDR1 is MGHRA and CDR2 is YSYEKL in the germline V gene. V lost 0 bases to trimming and J lost 3 bases; unmatched junction nucleotides: 13.

This chain connects TRBV5-4 to TRBJ2-2, with D tentatively TRBD1 (5 bases). The CDR3 contains 14 residues. From germline, CDR1 is SGHNT and CDR2 YYREEE (reference sequence). The V end was cut by 0 bases, the J end by 4 bases, with 7 bases between. CDR3 protein: CASSLGGSTGELFF. The CDR3 DNA is TGTGCCAGCAGCTTGGGGGGCAGCACCGGGGAGCTGTTTTTT.

The rearrangement joins TRBV7-9 to TRBJ1-3, with 9 nucleotides matching TRBD1. The germline CDR1 and CDR2 sequences are SEHNR and FQNEAQ (reference sequence). V gave up 3 bases and J gave up 0 bases; unmatched junction bases: 3. The CDR3 has 16 amino acids. The CDR3 loop is CASSLGQGFSGNTIYF. In DNA, the CDR3 is TGTGCCAGCAGCTTGGGACAGGGATTCTCTGGAAACACCATATATTTT.

The rearrangement links TRBV28 to TRBJ2-7; 10 bases fit TRBD1. J gave up 1 base and V 3 bases, and 6 bases lay outside the gene matches. Germline V gene sequence: CDR1 MDHEN, CDR2 SYDVKM. The CDR3 loop spans 16 amino acids. The CDR3 reads CASSFDRDRGSYEQYF. DNA of the CDR3: TGTGCCAGCAGTTTCGACCGGGACAGGGGATCCTACGAGCAGTACTTC. The entire variable domain, with the rest obtained from reference TRBV28 and TRBJ2-7, is as follows: DVKVTQSSRYLVKRTGEKVFLECVQDMDHENMFWYRQDPGLGLRLIYFSYDVKMKEKGDIPEGYSVSREKKERFSLILESASTNQTSMYLCASSFDRDRGSYEQYFGPGTRLTVT.

The rearrangement uses TRBV6-6 and TRBJ1-5; D may be TRBD1 (5 bases). Germline lookup yields CDR1 MNHNY and CDR2 SVGAGI (reference sequence). The CDR3 is made up of 16 amino acids. The V gene lost 0 bases and the J gene lost 5 bases, with 14 bases spanning the gap. For the CDR3, the DNA is TGTGCCAGCAGTTACTCAATGGGAACAGGCTATCAGCCCCAGCATTTT. Translation gives CASSYSMGTGYQPQHF.

The rearrangement joins TRBV5-6 to TRBJ1-1; 12 nucleotides agree with TRBD1. The germline CDR1 and CDR2 sequences are SGHDT and YYEEEE. CDR3 length: 17 amino acids. V shed 0 bases, J shed 3 bases, and the junction held 6 bases outside the gene matches. CDR3 sequence: CASSLVGTGGLHTEAFF. CDR3 nucleotide sequence: TGTGCCAGCAGCTTGGTCGGGACAGGGGGCCTCCACACTGAAGCTTTCTTT.

The V and J genes are TRBV5-1 and TRBJ1-1; D unclear. The ends were cut back, 2 bases at V and 8 bases at J, with 7 bases in the middle. Germline CDR1 and CDR2: SGHRS and YFSETQ. The CDR3 extends over 11 amino acids. The CDR3 reads CASSFQKEAFF. The CDR3 nucleotides are TGCGCCAGCAGCTTCCAAAAAGAAGCTTTCTTT.

This sequence joins TRBV30 and TRBJ1-5; D ambiguous. Trimming left V 0 bases short and J 4 bases short, with 10 bases between. Per the germline V gene, CDR1 is GTSNPN and CDR2 is SVGIG (reference sequence). The CDR3 is 14 amino acids. The CDR3 nucleotides read TGTGCCTGGAGTGTCAGGACTTTAAATCAGCCCCAGCATTTT. Translated: CAWSVRTLNQPQHF. Drawing the rest from reference TRBV30 and TRBJ1-5, the complete variable domain is SQTIHQWPATLVQPVGSPLSLECTVEGTSNPNLYWYRQAAGRGLQLLFYSVGIGQISSEVPQNLSASRPQDRQFILSSKKLLLSDSGFYLCAWSVRTLNQPQHFGDGTRLSIL.

The gene calls are TRBV6-6 and TRBJ2-7; no clear D. Trimming left V 0 bases short and J 2 bases short, with 8 bases between. Germline lookup yields CDR1 MNHNY and CDR2 SVGAGI (reference sequence). CDR3 size: 14 residues. CDR3 region: CASSYSFPPYEQYF. The CDR3 DNA reads as TGTGCCAGCAGTTACTCCTTTCCCCCCTACGAGCAGTACTTC.

The chain joins TRBV10-3 to TRBJ1-2; a weak D match, TRBD1 (5 bases). The CDR3 runs to 16 residues. The germline CDR1 and CDR2 sequences are ENHRY and SYGVKD. The V end lost 10 bases, the J end lost 5 bases, and 26 bases lay between the germline ends. CDR3 DNA: TGTGCCACAAGATCTCCCGGAAGGGGCTTTAGATATGGCTACACCTTC. Its translation is CATRSPGRGFRYGYTF.

The V call is TRBV25-1, the J call TRBJ2-3, with no clear D. Germline V gene data show CDR1 as MGHDK and CDR2 as SYGVNS. V lost 4 bases and J 4 bases, leaving 18 bases between the germline ends. This CDR3 contains 16 residues. The CDR3 bases are TGTGCCAGCAGTGGAAGAGGTATCAATGAAGCAGATACGCAGTATTTT. This translates into CASSGRGINEADTQYF.

This chain connects TRBV5-1 to TRBJ1-3; D ambiguous. CDR1 is SGHRS and CDR2 is YFSETQ in the germline V gene. CDR3 length: 16 amino acids. The V end was cut by 0 bases, the J end by 4 bases, with 14 bases between. CDR3 sequence: CASSLERVRLGNTIYF. The CDR3 DNA reads as TGCGCCAGCAGCTTGGAACGGGTTAGGTTGGGAAACACCATATATTTT. The full variable domain, rest sourced from reference TRBV5-1 and TRBJ1-3, is KAGVTQTPRYLIKTRGQQVTLSCSPISGHRSVSWYQQTPGQGLQFLFEYFSETQRNKGNFPGRFSGRQFSNSRSEMNVSTLELGDSALYLCASSLERVRLGNTIYFGEGSWLTVV.

A remark on this clone: Other nucleotide sequences in the sample specify the same CDR3. The rearrangement joins TRBV5-1 to TRBJ2-2; D unclear. This CDR3 has 14 amino acids. Germline V gene data show CDR1 as SGHRS and CDR2 as YFSETQ. Trimming stripped 1 base from V and 1 base from J, with 5 bases between. CDR3 amino acids: CASSLYRNTGELFF. CDR3 nucleotide sequence: TGCGCCAGCAGCTTGTACAGGAACACCGGGGAGCTGTTTTTT.

The rearrangement joins TRBV5-4 to TRBJ2-7; a weak D match, TRBD1 (6 bases). The CDR3 has 14 amino acids. V was clipped by 0 bases and J by 4 bases, with 11 bases between them. Germline CDR1 reads SGHNT; CDR2 reads YYREEE (reference sequence). CDR3 in DNA: TGTGCCAGCAGCTTGGCGGACAGCAAATACGAGCAGTACTTC. This sequence encodes CASSLADSKYEQYF.

This rearrangement joins TRBV9 to TRBJ1-2; D is unresolved. The CDR3 contains 14 residues. Germline V gene data show CDR1 as SGDLS and CDR2 as YYNGEE. The V end lost 0 bases, the J end lost 2 bases, and 8 bases lay between the germline ends. CDR3 sequence: CASSVGHMNYGYTF. CDR3 bases: TGTGCCAGCAGCGTAGGCCACATGAACTATGGCTACACCTTC.

J is TRBJ1-1 and V is TRBV29-1; no reliable D call. Germline V gives CDR1 SQVTM, CDR2 ANQGSEA. The CDR3 contains 13 residues. The V end lost 4 bases, the J end lost 0 bases, and 9 bases lay between the germline ends. In DNA form, the CDR3 reads TGCAGCGTTGTTATAATCTTGAACACTGAAGCTTTCTTT. Protein: CSVVIILNTEAFF.

The gene calls are TRBV5-4 and TRBJ2-3; D remains unclear. V dropped 4 bases and J dropped 0 bases, with 15 bases sitting between them. The CDR3 has 16 residues. CDR1 is SGHNT, CDR2 YYREEE, per germline (reference sequence). CDR3 sequence: CASSLNPAKSTDTQYF. The CDR3 DNA follows: TGTGCCAGCAGCCTAAACCCAGCGAAAAGCACAGATACGCAGTATTTT.

The rearrangement joins TRBV28 to TRBJ2-3, with 9 positions matching TRBD2. The V and J ends lost 5 bases and 5 bases, in that order; junction bases with no gene match: 11. The CDR3 sequence is 16 residues long. Germline CDR1 is MDHEN and CDR2 is SYDVKM. CDR3 region: CASSPPAGGPLDTQYF. The CDR3 nucleotides read TGTGCCAGCAGTCCCCCGGCGGGAGGGCCGCTAGATACGCAGTATTTT.

This chain uses TRBV28 with TRBJ1-5; D is perhaps TRBD1 (6 bases). Germline V lookup: CDR1 MDHEN, CDR2 SYDVKM. The CDR3 spans 15 residues. Trimming took 4 bases from V and 5 from J, leaving 15 bases between them. CDR3 sequence (DNA): TGTGCCAGCAGTTCTCAGGGGTTCGGGTATCAGCCCCAGCATTTT. Its protein product is CASSSQGFGYQPQHF.

This clone was seen once. The rearrangement joins TRBV10-3 to TRBJ1-5, with 7 positions matching TRBD1. Germline loops: CDR1 ENHRY, CDR2 SYGVKD. V trimming: 6 bases; J trimming: 1 base; junction bases outside the gene matches: 6. The CDR3 covers 15 residues. The CDR3 nucleotides are TGTGCCATCAGCCGGGACAGTCAGAGCAATCAGCCCCAGCATTTT. This gives the protein CAISRDSQSNQPQHF.

This sequence joins TRBV7-2 and TRBJ1-1; D unclear. CDR3 length equals 13 residues. Trimming cost V 5 bases and J 3 bases, with 10 bases left between them. CDR1 and CDR2 (germline): SGHTA, FQGNSA. CDR3 in DNA: TGTGCCAGCAGCCCTAATAGCTACACTGAAGCTTTCTTT. Amino acid sequence: CASSPNSYTEAFF.

This clone was counted between two and nine times. V gene TRBV5-1 combines with J gene TRBJ1-1; D not resolved. V lost 1 base, J lost 1 base, and 8 bases lay in between. The CDR3 contains 14 residues. Per the germline V gene, CDR1 is SGHRS and CDR2 is YFSETQ. The CDR3 region has the DNA TGCGCCAGCAGCTTGTTTGTCGGGAACACTGAAGCTTTCTTT. Translation gives CASSLFVGNTEAFF.

The chain links TRBV28 to TRBJ2-7; D is possibly TRBD2 (6 bases). CDR3 length: 14 residues. V was trimmed by 11 bases and J by 0 bases, leaving 17 bases between them. Germline values: CDR1 MDHEN, CDR2 SYDVKM. The CDR3 DNA reads as TGTGCCTCGAGGGACTCTCCTAACTCCTACGAGCAGTACTTC. Amino acid sequence: CASRDSPNSYEQYF.

CDR3 region: CASSSGHGNTEAFF. The CDR3 DNA sequence: TGTGCCAGCAGCTCGGGACATGGCAACACTGAAGCTTTCTTT. The gene calls are TRBV7-9 and TRBJ1-1; possibly TRBD1 for D (6 bases). Trimming took 4 bases from V and 2 from J, leaving 11 bases between them. The CDR3 totals 14 residues. Germline V gene lookup returns CDR1 SEHNR and CDR2 FQNEAQ (reference sequence).

This clone has just one count. CDR3 sequence: CASSLGQGAMNEQFF. The CDR3 nucleotides read TGCGCCAGCAGCCTCGGACAGGGGGCTATGAATGAGCAGTTCTTC. The chain carries TRBV5-1 and TRBJ2-1, with 11 bases lining up with TRBD1. Germline lookup yields CDR1 SGHRS and CDR2 YFSETQ. There are 15 residues in the CDR3. J lost 7 bases, V lost 4 bases, and 7 bases had no gene match.

The table lists this clone with a count of one. The chain is built from TRBV5-1 and TRBJ1-1, with TRBD1 matching 8 bases. CDR1 is SGHRS and CDR2 is YFSETQ in the germline V gene. Trimming took 0 bases from V and 2 from J; bases not matched to a gene: 3. The CDR3 length is 15 residues. As DNA, the CDR3 is TGCGCCAGCAGCTTGGGGGCAGGGGGCAACACTGAAGCTTTCTTT. Its translation: CASSLGAGGNTEAFF.

This chain links TRBV6-5 with TRBJ1-5; D possibly corresponds to TRBD1 (6 bases). V lost 4 bases and J lost 9, with 13 bases in between. Germline loops: CDR1 MNHEY, CDR2 SVGAGI. CDR3 length equals 13 residues. CDR3 sequence (DNA): TGTGCCAGCAGTTTAGACAGGTCATTGCCCCAGCATTTT. Residues: CASSLDRSLPQHF.